The 17 T cell receptor beta chains given below trace back to one sample, sequenced in a study of control samples from healthy donors and cancer patients. The repertoire was sequenced with immunoSEQ multiplex PCR; TCRdb's copy has only in-frame clones and lacks some. The sample records tens of thousands of clones, over 85% being singletons. Sequencing input: PBMCs. The receptors here all came from a woman aged 40 to 55 with lung cancer.

This chain uses TRBV10-3 with TRBJ1-3; no firm D call. The V end was cut by 8 bases, the J end by 2 bases, with 7 bases between. The germline gives CDR1 ENHRY, CDR2 SYGVKD. The CDR3 covers 12 residues. The CDR3 coding sequence is TGTGCCATCGGTTCCCCTGGAAACACCATATATTTT. This encodes CAIGSPGNTIYF.

V is TRBV28 and J is TRBJ2-2; possibly TRBD1 or TRBD2 for D (5 bases each). CDR1 is MDHEN, CDR2 SYDVKM, per germline. The CDR3 extends over 18 amino acids. V shed 2 bases and J shed 6 bases, with 22 bases lying between them. The CDR3 nucleotides read TGTGCCAGCAGTTTACACACCGGGACCCTAGGACCGCCCGGGGAGCTGTTTTTT. Protein product: CASSLHTGTLGPPGELFF.

The V call is TRBV13, the J call TRBJ2-2; no definite D call. Germline assignment: CDR1 PRHDT and CDR2 FYEKMQ (reference sequence). The CDR3 runs to 13 residues. V shed 1 base and J shed 12 bases, with 12 bases lying between them. The chain's CDR3 is CASSLASVGKLFF. As DNA, the CDR3 is TGTGCCAGCAGCTTAGCCTCGGTGGGGAAGCTGTTTTTT.

J is TRBJ2-3 and V is TRBV6-5; tentatively, D is TRBD2 (5 bases). V shed 7 bases and J shed 3 bases, with 17 bases lying between them. This CDR3 has 15 residues. Germline CDR1 is MNHEY and CDR2 is SVGAGI. The CDR3 DNA sequence: TGTGCCAGCACCAATTTTCCCGGCGGGACAGATACGCAGTATTTT. Protein product: CASTNFPGGTDTQYF.

The V gene is TRBV5-1, the J gene TRBJ2-6, with a possible D match to TRBD2 (6 bases). This CDR3 comprises 15 residues. Germline V gives CDR1 SGHRS, CDR2 YFSETQ. Trimming shortened V by 6 bases and J by 0 bases, and 10 bases separated the two germline ends. DNA of the CDR3: TGCGCCAGCACCCCGGGGGACTCTGGGGCCAACGTCCTGACTTTC. It codes for CASTPGDSGANVLTF.

The chain combines TRBV14 with TRBJ1-2; tentatively, D is TRBD1 (6 bases). Germline assignment: CDR1 SGHDN and CDR2 FVKESK. Trimming left V 0 bases short and J 8 bases short, with 19 bases between. The CDR3 has 16 amino acids. The CDR3 region is CASSQEMFGGAGGYTF. Written as DNA, the CDR3 is TGTGCCAGCAGCCAAGAGATGTTCGGGGGCGCGGGGGGCTACACCTTC.

The rearrangement joins TRBV7-9 to TRBJ2-7, with 7 bases identical to TRBD2. This CDR3 has 17 amino acids. The germline V gene encodes CDR1 SEHNR and CDR2 FQNEAQ (reference sequence). The V gene end was trimmed by 5 bases and the J gene end by 3 bases; junction bases not matched to a gene: 16. The CDR3 loop reads CASSPSRGGTINYEQYF. Here the CDR3 DNA reads TGTGCCAGCAGCCCCTCCCGGGGAGGGACGATTAACTACGAGCAGTACTTC.

The CDR3 region is CASNQDRFAYEQYF. The CDR3 region has the DNA TGTGCCAGCAACCAGGACCGTTTTGCCTACGAGCAGTACTTC. This chain uses TRBV27 with TRBJ2-7; D remains ambiguous. The CDR3 length is 14 residues. V was clipped by 7 bases and J by 2 bases, with 15 bases between them. The germline V gene encodes CDR1 MNHEY and CDR2 SMNVEV (reference sequence).

The chain employs TRBV15 and TRBJ2-6; D gene uncertain. CDR3 length: 17 amino acids. CDR1 LNHNV and CDR2 YYDKDF come from the germline V gene (reference sequence). Trimming took 7 bases from V and 2 from J, leaving 18 bases between them. The CDR3 is CATIPGGKIAGANVLTF. CDR3 sequence (DNA): TGTGCCACCATTCCGGGCGGTAAAATCGCTGGGGCCAACGTCCTGACTTTC.

The rearrangement links TRBV12-3 or TRBV12-4 to TRBJ1-1; the D gene is possibly TRBD1 (5 bases). The V end was cut by 0 bases, the J end by 6 bases, with 8 bases between. The CDR3 sequence is 13 residues long. CDR3 nucleotide sequence: TGTGCCAGCAGTTTAGCGGCGGGGGCTGAAGCTTTCTTT. Translated, it gives CASSLAAGAEAFF.

CDR3 DNA sequence: TGCGCCAGCAGCCCCGGGGCGGGACCAGGCCTCTATGGCTACACCTTC. Encoded protein: CASSPGAGPGLYGYTF. The gene calls are TRBV5-1 and TRBJ1-2; perhaps TRBD1 as D (5 bases). The germline V gene has CDR1 SGHRS and CDR2 YFSETQ. Between the trimmed V and J ends, which lost 4 bases and 4 bases, there was a span of 20 bases. The CDR3 consists of 16 residues.

The CDR3: CASSLKGETYNEQFF. CDR3 DNA: TGTGCCAGCAGCTTAAAGGGGGAAACCTACAATGAGCAGTTCTTC. V and J are TRBV5-5 and TRBJ2-1, with a tentative D call TRBD1 (6 bases). V was clipped by 2 bases and J by 2 bases, with 11 bases between them. Germline CDR1 SGHKS, CDR2 YYEKEE (reference sequence). The CDR3 extends over 15 amino acids. Using reference TRBV5-5 and TRBJ2-1 for the parts outside the CDR3, the full variable domain is DAGVTQSPTHLIKTRGQQVTLRCSPISGHKSVSWYQQVLGQGPQFIFQYYEKEERGRGNFPDRFSARQFPNYSSELNVNALLLGDSALYLCASSLKGETYNEQFFGPGTRLTVL.

This clone was recorded once. CDR3 sequence (DNA): TGTGCCAGCAGTGAATATCTTTATGGCTACACCTTC. It is translated as CASSEYLYGYTF. The V gene is TRBV2, the J gene TRBJ1-2; unclear D gene. Between the trimmed V and J ends, which lost 2 bases and 5 bases, there was a span of 6 bases. The CDR3 loop spans 12 amino acids. The germline V gene has CDR1 SNHLY and CDR2 FYNNEI.

The chain links TRBV5-6 to TRBJ1-3; D gene unclear. Trimming removed 4 bases at V and 8 bases at J, with 19 bases between. This CDR3 contains 15 residues. The V gene's germline CDR1 is SGHDT and CDR2 YYEEEE. The chain's CDR3 is CASSKGGRSGDTIYF. In nucleotides, the CDR3 is TGTGCCAGCAGCAAAGGAGGTCGATCCGGAGACACCATATATTTT. Full variable domain (remainder filled in from reference TRBV5-6 and TRBJ1-3): DAGVTQSPTHLIKTRGQQVTLRCSPKSGHDTVSWYQQALGQGPQFIFQYYEEEERQRGNFPDRFSGHQFPNYSSELNVNALLLGDSALYLCASSKGGRSGDTIYFGEGSWLTVV.

This rearrangement joins TRBV5-1 to TRBJ2-3; TRBD2 aligns across 7 bases. The CDR3 length is 15 residues. The junction had 2 bases not matched to a gene; V was cut back by 1 base and J by 0 bases. Germline V gene lookup returns CDR1 SGHRS and CDR2 YFSETQ. CDR3 loop: CASSLSGASTDTQYF. Written as DNA, the CDR3 is TGCGCCAGCAGCTTGAGCGGGGCTAGCACAGATACGCAGTATTTT.

V usage is TRBV25-1 and J usage is TRBJ2-7; D may be TRBD2 (5 bases). The CDR3 length is 12 residues. Trimming pared 4 bases from V and 4 bases from J, leaving 8 bases between. Per germline, CDR1 MGHDK and CDR2 SYGVNS. CDR3 DNA: TGTGCCAGCAGTGTGGGAGAGTACGAGCAGTACTTC. It translates to CASSVGEYEQYF.

The chain uses TRBV11-2 and TRBJ2-7; D may be TRBD1 or TRBD2 (6 bases each). Trimming cost V 2 bases and J 3 bases, with 14 bases left between them. This CDR3 spans 15 amino acids. Germline V gene sequence: CDR1 SGHAT, CDR2 FQNNGV. The CDR3 sequence is CASSLSKGGYYEQYF. The CDR3 DNA is TGTGCCAGCAGCTTATCTAAAGGGGGGTACTACGAGCAGTACTTC.